This T cell receptor beta chain was captured in a study of OX40 agonist ivuxolimab in advanced cancers. As for the study in general: Patients received ivuxolimab, an intravenous treatment, every 2 weeks at 0.01 to 10 mg/kg.

If patients had autoimmune disease history or systemic immunosuppression, they were excluded. Data came from immunoSEQ multiplex PCR; TCRdb stores just in-frame clones and leaves some out. The sample shows around 99,000 clones, approximately 89% of them seen only once. Study observations and caveats: Expansion of clones was among the lowest in partial responders at 0.1-3.0 mg/kg.

Germline CDR1 reads SGDLS; CDR2 reads YYNGEE. The CDR3 covers 13 residues. Trimming stripped 0 bases from V and 6 bases from J, with 9 bases between. The count of this clone is one. Its antigen is still unknown. The sample consisted of CD4+ or CD8+ T cells sorted from blood, taken in a trial of the OX40 agonist ivuxolimab. The chain uses TRBV9 and TRBJ1-2; D is uncertain. The receptor was isolated from an adult with an advanced solid tumor such as melanoma, head and neck, liver or kidney cancer. DNA for the CDR3: TGTGCCAGCAGCGTAGTAGGGCCTAATGGCTACACCTTC. This encodes CASSVVGPNGYTF. The whole variable domain, remainder taken from reference TRBV9 and TRBJ1-2, is DSGVTQTPKHLITATGQRVTLRCSPRSGDLSVYWYQQSLDQGLQFLIQYYNGEERAKGNILERFSAQQFPDLHSELNLSSLELGDSALYFCASSVVGPNGYTFGSGTRLTVV.